The source of this T cell receptor (beta chain) is a study of shared clonotypes between healthy human individuals. On the study more broadly: Three plates each covered CD4 naive and memory; CD8 naive two, CD8 memory one.

The protocol was immunoSEQ multiplex PCR, while the TCRdb copy is restricted to in-frame clones and leaves out a portion. Here the sample spans about 2,100,000 clones, roughly 91% being singletons. Naive CD8 populations comprised CD45RO-negative cells positively selected for CCR7, excluding terminally differentiated effector memory CD45RA+ cells. Germline CDR1 reads MGHRA; CDR2 reads YSYEKL. The CDR3 runs 19 residues. Trimming removed 8 bases from V and 0 bases from J; junction bases left unmatched: 20. The clonotype originates from a man younger than 35 in good health. Some clones in this sample may be carry-over from other donors' samples. The chain uses TRBV4-1 and TRBJ2-3; TRBD1 agrees at 7 bases. Sequenced: naive CD8+ T cells from PBMCs. The CDR3 here is CASGRPYRGTGSSTDTQYF. DNA of the CDR3: TGCGCCAGCGGCCGTCCCTACAGGGGAACGGGATCCAGCACAGATACGCAGTATTTT.